Listed below are T cell receptor beta chains from one sample, sequenced in a study of cytomegalovirus exposure and HLA in healthy donors. TCRdb's copy holds only in-frame clones and misses some; the assay was immunoSEQ multiplex PCR. The data contain over 100,000 clones, 63% of them seen just once; the ten biggest clones take up less than 12%. The sample comprised PBMCs. The receptors here all came from a man aged 35-49 years in good health and CMV-seropositive. Each CDR3 is given with its conserved first and last residue. A D gene is named only where the DNA matches it firmly. The listing skips clone size in some rows; elsewhere it reads once, few, many or a size class.

j_gene	v_gene	abundance	d_gene	CDR3aa	CDR3nt
TRBJ1-1	TRBV14	.	.	CASSHIQAGSVEAFF	TGTGCCAGCAGCCATATTCAGGCAGGCAGTGTTGAAGCTTTCTTT
TRBJ2-7	TRBV19	few	TRBD1	CASSPSHPGQGRNEQYF	TGTGCCAGTAGTCCTTCCCATCCGGGACAGGGTAGGAACGAGCAGTACTTC
TRBJ1-2	TRBV29-1	.	.	CRGGGTYGYTF	TGCAGGGGAGGGGGGACCTATGGCTACACCTTC
TRBJ2-2	TRBV15	.	.	CATSRDHQGGTGELFF	TGTGCCACCAGCAGAGATCACCAGGGGGGCACCGGGGAGCTGTTTTTT
TRBJ1-4	TRBV2	.	.	CASTSAGTNEKLFF	TGTGCCAGCACTTCCGCAGGGACTAATGAAAAACTGTTTTTT
TRBJ2-3	TRBV7-2	few	TRBD2	CASSLIAGGSTDTQYF	TGTGCCAGCAGCTTAATAGCGGGGGGAAGCACAGATACGCAGTATTTT
TRBJ1-1	TRBV10-3	few	.	CAINRGGGGTEAFF	TGTGCCATCAACAGAGGCGGGGGAGGGACTGAAGCTTTCTTT
TRBJ1-1	TRBV30	.	.	CAWNRIGRSPRTEAFF	TGTGCCTGGAACCGCATTGGTCGGAGCCCGAGGACTGAAGCTTTCTTT
TRBJ1-1	TRBV4-1	.	.	CASSLGLLRIMNTEAFF	TGCGCCAGCAGCCTGGGTTTGCTCAGGATCATGAACACTGAAGCTTTCTTT
TRBJ2-3	TRBV5-5	few	.	CASSDYRVRGTDTQYF	TGTGCCAGCAGCGACTACAGGGTCCGGGGCACAGATACGCAGTATTTT
TRBJ1-1	TRBV11-1	.	TRBD1	CASSLRDRYIGRAFF	TGTGCCAGCAGCTTACGGGACAGGTATATTGGAAGGGCTTTCTTT
TRBJ1-3	TRBV11-2	.	.	CASSSHYLSNRVPGNTIYF	TGTGCCAGCAGCTCGCACTACCTGAGCAACAGGGTCCCGGGAAACACCATATATTTT
TRBJ2-5	TRBV5-6	.	.	CASSSTGFQETQYF	TGTGCCAGCAGCTCAACAGGGTTCCAAGAGACCCAGTACTTC
TRBJ1-4	TRBV28	few	TRBD1	CASSKGQFREKLFF	TGTGCCAGCAGCAAGGGACAGTTTAGGGAAAAACTGTTTTTT
TRBJ2-3	TRBV7-3	.	.	CASRGGGDTQYF	TGTGCCAGCAGGGGCGGCGGGGATACGCAGTATTTT
TRBJ1-5	TRBV7-9	few	TRBD1	CASSLGQGIYQPQHF	TGTGCCAGCAGCTTAGGACAGGGAATTTATCAGCCCCAGCATTTT
TRBJ2-3	TRBV7-2	few	TRBD1	CASSLTGWGTDTQYF	TGTGCCAGCAGCCTGACAGGGTGGGGCACAGATACGCAGTATTTT
TRBJ1-2	TRBV28	.	TRBD1	CASSLSDREGNGYTF	TGTGCCAGCAGTTTATCGGACAGGGAAGGGAATGGCTACACCTTC
TRBJ2-7	TRBV13	.	TRBD2	CASRVSGMLDEQYF	TGTGCCAGCAGGGTAAGCGGGATGCTCGACGAGCAGTACTTC
TRBJ1-2	TRBV21-1	.	.	CASSKVSRQGPNYGYTF	TGTGCCAGCAGCAAAGTTAGCCGACAGGGACCTAACTATGGCTACACCTTC
TRBJ2-7	TRBV7-9	.	TRBD2	CASSLARGASSYEQYF	TGTGCCAGCAGCTTAGCGCGGGGGGCGAGCTCCTACGAGCAGTACTTC
TRBJ2-7	TRBV15	.	TRBD1	CATSRGTGISYEQYF	TGTGCCACCAGCAGAGGGACAGGTATCTCCTACGAGCAGTACTTC
TRBJ2-7	TRBV10-2	.	TRBD2	CASGDYIYEQYF	TGCGCCAGCGGGGACTATATCTACGAGCAGTACTTC
TRBJ2-1	TRBV7-2	.	.	CASSFGEQFF	TGTGCCAGCAGCTTCGGTGAGCAGTTCTTC
TRBJ2-7	TRBV19	.	TRBD1	CASSSGTGFYEQYF	TGTGCCAGTAGTTCCGGGACAGGGTTTTACGAGCAGTACTTC
TRBJ1-4	TRBV18	.	TRBD1	CASSSQGVNEKLFF	TGTGCCAGCTCGTCACAGGGGGTTAATGAAAAACTGTTTTTT
TRBJ2-2	TRBV7-8	once	TRBD2	CASSISRTSGHTGELFF	TGTGCCAGCAGCATCTCGCGGACTAGCGGGCACACCGGGGAGCTGTTTTTT
TRBJ1-1	TRBV7-3	.	.	CASSQEVGNTEAFF	TGTGCCAGCAGCCAAGAGGTGGGGAACACTGAAGCTTTCTTT
TRBJ2-7	TRBV5-1	few	TRBD1	CASSSPGGSLNEQYF	TGCGCCAGCAGCTCCCCAGGGGGCTCTTTGAACGAGCAGTACTTC
TRBJ2-5	TRBV7-3	.	.	CASSAQGPGGTQYF	TGTGCCAGCAGCGCACAGGGACCGGGGGGGACCCAGTACTTC
TRBJ2-1	TRBV6-6	few	.	CASSGSVEQFF	TGTGCCAGCAGTGGTTCAGTAGAGCAGTTCTTC
TRBJ2-3	TRBV6-5	few	TRBD2	CASSYRGTSADTQYF	TGTGCCAGCAGTTACAGAGGGACTAGCGCAGATACGCAGTATTTT
TRBJ2-3	TRBV10-3	.	.	CAMGGSTDTQYF	TGTGCCATGGGCGGGAGCACAGATACGCAGTATTTT
TRBJ1-2	TRBV7-8	.	.	CASSLESGAHSYGYTF	TGTGCCAGCAGCTTAGAGTCTGGGGCCCATAGCTATGGCTACACCTTC